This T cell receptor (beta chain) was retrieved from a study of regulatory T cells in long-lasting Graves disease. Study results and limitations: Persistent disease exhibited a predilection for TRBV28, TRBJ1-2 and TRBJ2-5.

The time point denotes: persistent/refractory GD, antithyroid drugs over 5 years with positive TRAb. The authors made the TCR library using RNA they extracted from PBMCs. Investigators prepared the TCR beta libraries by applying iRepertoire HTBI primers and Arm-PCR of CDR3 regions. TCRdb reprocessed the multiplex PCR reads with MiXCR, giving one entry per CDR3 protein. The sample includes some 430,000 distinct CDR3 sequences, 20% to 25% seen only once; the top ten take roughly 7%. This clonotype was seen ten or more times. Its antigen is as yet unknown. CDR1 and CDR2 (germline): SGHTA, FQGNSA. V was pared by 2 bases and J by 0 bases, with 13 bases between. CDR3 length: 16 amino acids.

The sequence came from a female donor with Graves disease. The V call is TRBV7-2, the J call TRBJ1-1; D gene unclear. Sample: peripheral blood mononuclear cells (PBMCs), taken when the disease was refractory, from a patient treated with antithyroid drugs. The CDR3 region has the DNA TGTGCCAGCAGCTTATTCGGGAGCCTCCTGAACACTGAAGCTTTCTTT. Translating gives CASSLFGSLLNTEAFF.